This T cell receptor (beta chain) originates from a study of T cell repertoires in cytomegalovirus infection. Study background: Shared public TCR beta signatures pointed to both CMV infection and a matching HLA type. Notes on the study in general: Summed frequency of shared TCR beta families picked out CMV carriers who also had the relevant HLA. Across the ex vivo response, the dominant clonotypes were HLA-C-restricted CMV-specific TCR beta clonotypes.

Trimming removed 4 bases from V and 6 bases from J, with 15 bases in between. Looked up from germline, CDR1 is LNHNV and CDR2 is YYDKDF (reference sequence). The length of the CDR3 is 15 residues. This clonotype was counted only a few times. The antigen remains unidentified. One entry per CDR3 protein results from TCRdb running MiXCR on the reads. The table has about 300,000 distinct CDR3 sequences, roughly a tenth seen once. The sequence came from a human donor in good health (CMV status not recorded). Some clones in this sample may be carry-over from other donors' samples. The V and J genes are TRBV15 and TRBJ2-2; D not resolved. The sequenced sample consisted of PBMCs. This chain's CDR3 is CATSIEGFPAGELFF. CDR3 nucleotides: TGTGCCACCAGCATAGAAGGGTTTCCGGCCGGGGAGCTGTTTTTT.